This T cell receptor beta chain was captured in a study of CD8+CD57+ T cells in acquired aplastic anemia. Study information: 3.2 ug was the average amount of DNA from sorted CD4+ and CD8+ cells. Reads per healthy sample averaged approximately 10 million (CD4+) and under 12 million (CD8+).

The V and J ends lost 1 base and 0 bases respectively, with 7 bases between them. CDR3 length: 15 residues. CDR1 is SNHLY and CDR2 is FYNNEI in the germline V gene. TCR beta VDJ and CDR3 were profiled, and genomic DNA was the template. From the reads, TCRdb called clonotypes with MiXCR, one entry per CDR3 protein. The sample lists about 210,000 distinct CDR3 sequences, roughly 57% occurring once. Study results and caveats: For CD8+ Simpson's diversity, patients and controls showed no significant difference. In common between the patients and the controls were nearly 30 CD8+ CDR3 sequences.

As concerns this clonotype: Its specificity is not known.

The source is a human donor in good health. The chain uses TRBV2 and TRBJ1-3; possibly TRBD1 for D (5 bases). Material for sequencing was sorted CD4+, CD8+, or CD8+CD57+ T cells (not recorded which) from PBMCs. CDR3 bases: TGTGCCAGCAGTGAAGGGGGGGACTCTGGAAACACCATATATTTT. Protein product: CASSEGGDSGNTIYF.